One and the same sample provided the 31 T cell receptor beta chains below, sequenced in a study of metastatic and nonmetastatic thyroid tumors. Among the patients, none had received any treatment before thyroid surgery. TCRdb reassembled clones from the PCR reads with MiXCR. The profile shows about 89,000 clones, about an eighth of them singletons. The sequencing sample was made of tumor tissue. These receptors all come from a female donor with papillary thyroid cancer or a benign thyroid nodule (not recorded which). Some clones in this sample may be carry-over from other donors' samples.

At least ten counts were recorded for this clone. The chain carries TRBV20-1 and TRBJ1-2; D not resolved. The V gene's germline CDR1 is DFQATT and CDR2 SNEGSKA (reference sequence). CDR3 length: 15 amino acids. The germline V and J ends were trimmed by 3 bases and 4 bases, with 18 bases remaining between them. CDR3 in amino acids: CSASGGESIGYGYTF. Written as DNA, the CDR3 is TGCAGTGCTAGCGGCGGGGAGTCAATCGGCTATGGCTACACCTTC.

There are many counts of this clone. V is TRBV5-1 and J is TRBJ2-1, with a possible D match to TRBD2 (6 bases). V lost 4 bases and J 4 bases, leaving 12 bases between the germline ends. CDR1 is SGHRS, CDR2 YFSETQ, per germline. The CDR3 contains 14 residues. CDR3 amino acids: CASSGSGGYNEQFF. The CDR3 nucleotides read TGCGCCAGCAGCGGCTCCGGGGGTTACAATGAGCAGTTCTTC.

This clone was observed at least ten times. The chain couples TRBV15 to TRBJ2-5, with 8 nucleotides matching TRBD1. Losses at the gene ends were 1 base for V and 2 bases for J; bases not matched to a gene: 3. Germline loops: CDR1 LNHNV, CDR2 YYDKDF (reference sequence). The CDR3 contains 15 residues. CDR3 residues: CATSRVRGQQETQYF. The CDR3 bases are TGTGCCACCAGCAGAGTCAGGGGGCAACAAGAGACCCAGTACTTC.

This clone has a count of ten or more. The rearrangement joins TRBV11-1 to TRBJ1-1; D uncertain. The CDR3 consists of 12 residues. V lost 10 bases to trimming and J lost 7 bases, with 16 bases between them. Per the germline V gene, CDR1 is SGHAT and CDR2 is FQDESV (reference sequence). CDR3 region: CATLAGGREAFF. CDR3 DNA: TGTGCCACCCTAGCCGGTGGGCGTGAAGCTTTCTTT.

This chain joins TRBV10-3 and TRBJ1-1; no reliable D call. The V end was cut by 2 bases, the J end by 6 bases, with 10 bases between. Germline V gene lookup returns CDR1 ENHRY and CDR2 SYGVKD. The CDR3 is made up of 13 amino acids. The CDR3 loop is CAISEGPRAEAFF. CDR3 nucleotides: TGTGCCATCAGTGAGGGGCCGCGGGCTGAAGCTTTCTTT.

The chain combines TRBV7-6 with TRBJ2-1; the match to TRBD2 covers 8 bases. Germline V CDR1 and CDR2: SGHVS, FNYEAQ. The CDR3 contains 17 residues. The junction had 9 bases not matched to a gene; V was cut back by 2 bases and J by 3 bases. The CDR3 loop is CASSLPSAGGFYNEQFF. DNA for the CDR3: TGTGCCAGCAGCTTACCCTCTGCGGGGGGCTTCTACAATGAGCAGTTCTTC.

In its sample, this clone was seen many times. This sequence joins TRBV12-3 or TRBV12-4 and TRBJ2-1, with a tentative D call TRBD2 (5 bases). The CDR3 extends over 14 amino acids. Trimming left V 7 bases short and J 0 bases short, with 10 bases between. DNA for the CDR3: TGTGCCAGCACCCCGGGGAGCTCCTACAATGAGCAGTTCTTC. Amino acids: CASTPGSSYNEQFF.

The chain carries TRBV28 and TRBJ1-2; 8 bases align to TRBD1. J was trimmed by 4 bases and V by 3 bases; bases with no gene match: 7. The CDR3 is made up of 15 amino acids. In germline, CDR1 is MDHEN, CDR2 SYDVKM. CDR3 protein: CASSLSGQVFYGYTF. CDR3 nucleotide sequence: TGTGCCAGCAGTTTGTCGGGACAGGTTTTCTATGGCTACACCTTC.

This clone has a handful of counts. Written as DNA, the CDR3 is TGTGCCAGCTCACCGTTGGACAGGCTTGAAAAACTGTTTTTT. This gives the protein CASSPLDRLEKLFF. The gene calls are TRBV18 and TRBJ1-4, with TRBD1 matching over 7 bases. Germline lookup yields CDR1 KGHSH and CDR2 LQKENI. This CDR3 has 14 residues. The junction had 5 bases not matched to a gene; V was cut back by 3 bases and J by 7 bases.

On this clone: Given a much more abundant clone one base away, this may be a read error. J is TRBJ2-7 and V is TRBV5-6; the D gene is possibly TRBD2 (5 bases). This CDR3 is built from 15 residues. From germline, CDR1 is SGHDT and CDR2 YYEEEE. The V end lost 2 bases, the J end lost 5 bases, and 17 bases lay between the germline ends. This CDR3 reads CASSFGVCTSHEQYF. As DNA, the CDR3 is TGTGCCAGCAGCTTCGGGGTGTGTACTTCCCACGAGCAGTACTTC.

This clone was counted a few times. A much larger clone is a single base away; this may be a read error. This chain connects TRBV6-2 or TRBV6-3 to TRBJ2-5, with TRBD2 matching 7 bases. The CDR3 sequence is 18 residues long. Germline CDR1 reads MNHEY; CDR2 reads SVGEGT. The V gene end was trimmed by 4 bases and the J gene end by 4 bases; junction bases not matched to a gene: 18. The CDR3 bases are TGTGCCAGCAGTTTATTCCGCCTGACAGCGGGATTCGGAGAGACCCAGTACTTC. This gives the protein CASSLFRLTAGFGETQYF.

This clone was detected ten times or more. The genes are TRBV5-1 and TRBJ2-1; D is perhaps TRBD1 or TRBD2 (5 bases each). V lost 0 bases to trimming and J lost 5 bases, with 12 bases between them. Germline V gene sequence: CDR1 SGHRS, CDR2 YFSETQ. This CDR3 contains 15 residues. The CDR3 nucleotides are TGCGCCAGCAGCTTGGTGGGACCCCTCGACAATGAGCAGTTCTTC. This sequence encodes CASSLVGPLDNEQFF. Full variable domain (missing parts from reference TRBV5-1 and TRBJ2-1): KAGVTQTPRYLIKTRGQQVTLSCSPISGHRSVSWYQQTPGQGLQFLFEYFSETQRNKGNFPGRFSGRQFSNSRSEMNVSTLELGDSALYLCASSLVGPLDNEQFFGPGTRLTVL.

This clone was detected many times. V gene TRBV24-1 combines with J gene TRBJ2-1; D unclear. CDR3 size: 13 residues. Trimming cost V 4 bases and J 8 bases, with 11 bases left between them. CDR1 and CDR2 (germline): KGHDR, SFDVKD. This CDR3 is CATSDPPLDEQFF. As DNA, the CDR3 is TGTGCCACCAGTGACCCACCGTTGGATGAGCAGTTCTTC.

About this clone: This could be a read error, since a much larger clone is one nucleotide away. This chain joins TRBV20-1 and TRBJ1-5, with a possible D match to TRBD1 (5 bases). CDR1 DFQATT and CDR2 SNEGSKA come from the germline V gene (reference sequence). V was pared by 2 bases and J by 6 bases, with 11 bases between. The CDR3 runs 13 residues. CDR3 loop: CSARSGRGQPQHF. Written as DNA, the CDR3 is TGCAGTGCTAGATCGGGAAGGGGTCAGCCCCAGCATTTT.

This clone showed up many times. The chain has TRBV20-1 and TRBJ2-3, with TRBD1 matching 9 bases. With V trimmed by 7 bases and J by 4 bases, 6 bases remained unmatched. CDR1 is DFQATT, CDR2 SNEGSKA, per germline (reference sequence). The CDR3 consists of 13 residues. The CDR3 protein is CSGGQGSADTQYF. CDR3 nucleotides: TGCAGTGGAGGACAGGGGTCGGCAGATACGCAGTATTTT.

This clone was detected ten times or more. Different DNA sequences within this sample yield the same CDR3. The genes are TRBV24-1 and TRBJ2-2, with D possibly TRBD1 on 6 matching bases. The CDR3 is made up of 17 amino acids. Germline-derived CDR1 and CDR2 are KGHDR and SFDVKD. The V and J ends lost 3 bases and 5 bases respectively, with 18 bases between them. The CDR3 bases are TGTGCCACCAGTGATCCTGCGGGCAGGGGAGTGACCGGGGAGCTGTTTTTT. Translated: CATSDPAGRGVTGELFF.

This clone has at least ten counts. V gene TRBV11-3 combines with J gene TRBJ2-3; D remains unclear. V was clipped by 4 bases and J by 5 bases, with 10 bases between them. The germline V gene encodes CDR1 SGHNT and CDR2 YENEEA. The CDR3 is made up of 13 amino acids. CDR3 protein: CASSSGPKDTQYF. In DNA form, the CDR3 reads TGTGCCAGCAGCTCCGGGCCCAAAGATACGCAGTATTTT.

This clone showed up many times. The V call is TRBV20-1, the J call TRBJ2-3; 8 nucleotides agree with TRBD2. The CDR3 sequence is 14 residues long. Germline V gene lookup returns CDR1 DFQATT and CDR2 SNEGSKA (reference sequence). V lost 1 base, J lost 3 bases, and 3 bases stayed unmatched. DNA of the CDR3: TGCAGTGCTAGAGTACCGGGAGGGACAGATACGCAGTATTTT. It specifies CSARVPGGTDTQYF.

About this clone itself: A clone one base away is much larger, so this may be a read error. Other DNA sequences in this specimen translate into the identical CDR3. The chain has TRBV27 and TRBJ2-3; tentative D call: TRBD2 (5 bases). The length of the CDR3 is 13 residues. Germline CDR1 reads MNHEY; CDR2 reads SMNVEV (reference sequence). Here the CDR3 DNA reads TGTGCAAGCAAGCGGCCCTTCACAGATACGCAGTATTTT. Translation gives CASKRPFTDTQYF.

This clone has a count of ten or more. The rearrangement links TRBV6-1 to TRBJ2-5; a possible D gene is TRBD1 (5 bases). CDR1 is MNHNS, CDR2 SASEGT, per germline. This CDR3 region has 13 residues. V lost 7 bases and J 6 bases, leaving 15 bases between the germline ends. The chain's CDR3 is CASTGAVSQTQYF. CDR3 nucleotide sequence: TGTGCCAGCACTGGGGCAGTTAGCCAGACCCAGTACTTC.

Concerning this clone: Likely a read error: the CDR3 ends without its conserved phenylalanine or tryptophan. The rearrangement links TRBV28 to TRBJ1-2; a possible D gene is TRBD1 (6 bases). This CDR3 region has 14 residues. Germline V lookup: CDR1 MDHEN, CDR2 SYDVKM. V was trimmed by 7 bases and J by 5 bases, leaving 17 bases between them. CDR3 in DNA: TGTGCCAGCATGATCGGGGGCTCCTATTATGGCTACACCCTC. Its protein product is CASMIGGSYYGYTL.

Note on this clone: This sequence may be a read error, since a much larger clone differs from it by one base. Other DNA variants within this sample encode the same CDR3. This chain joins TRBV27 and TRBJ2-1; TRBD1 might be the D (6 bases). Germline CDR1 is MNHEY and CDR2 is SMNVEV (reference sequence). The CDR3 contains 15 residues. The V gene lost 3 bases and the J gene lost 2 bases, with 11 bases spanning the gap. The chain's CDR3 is CASSFSTGAYNEQFF. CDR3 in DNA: TGTGCCAGCAGTTTCTCGACAGGTGCCTACAATGAGCAGTTCTTC.

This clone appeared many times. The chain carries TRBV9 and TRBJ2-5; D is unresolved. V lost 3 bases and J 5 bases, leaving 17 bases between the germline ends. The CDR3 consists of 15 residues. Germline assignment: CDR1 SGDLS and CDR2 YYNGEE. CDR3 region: CASSAAGRLDETQYF. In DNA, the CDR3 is TGTGCCAGCAGCGCTGCCGGGCGGTTAGACGAGACCCAGTACTTC.

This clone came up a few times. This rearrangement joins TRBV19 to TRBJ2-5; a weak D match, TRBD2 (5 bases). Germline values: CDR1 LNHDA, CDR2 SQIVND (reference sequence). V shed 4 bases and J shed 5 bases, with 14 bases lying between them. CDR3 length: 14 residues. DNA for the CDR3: TGTGCCAGTAGTAAAAGCGGAGGAAGTGAGACCCAGTACTTC. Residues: CASSKSGGSETQYF.

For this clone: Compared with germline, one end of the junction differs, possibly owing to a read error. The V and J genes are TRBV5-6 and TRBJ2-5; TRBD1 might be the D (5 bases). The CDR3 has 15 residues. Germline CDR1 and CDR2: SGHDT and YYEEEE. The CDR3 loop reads CASSLEGKGEETQCF. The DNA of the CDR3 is TGTGCCAGCAGCTTGGAAGGTAAAGGGGAAGAGACCCAGTGCTTC.

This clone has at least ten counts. Here the CDR3 reads CAWSGSGRWYNEQFF. The CDR3 bases are TGTGCCTGGAGTGGATCCGGGAGGTGGTACAATGAGCAGTTCTTC. The chain uses TRBV30 and TRBJ2-1; 7 bases map to TRBD2. Trimming cost V 1 base and J 4 bases; bases outside gene matches: 7. Germline V gives CDR1 GTSNPN, CDR2 SVGIG (reference sequence). The CDR3 has 15 amino acids.

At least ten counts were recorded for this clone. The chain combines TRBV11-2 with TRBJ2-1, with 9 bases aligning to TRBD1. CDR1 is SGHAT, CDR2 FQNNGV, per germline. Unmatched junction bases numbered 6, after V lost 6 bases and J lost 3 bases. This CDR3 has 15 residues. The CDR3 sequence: CASSPSTGGYNEQFF. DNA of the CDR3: TGTGCCAGCAGTCCGTCGACAGGGGGCTACAATGAGCAGTTCTTC.

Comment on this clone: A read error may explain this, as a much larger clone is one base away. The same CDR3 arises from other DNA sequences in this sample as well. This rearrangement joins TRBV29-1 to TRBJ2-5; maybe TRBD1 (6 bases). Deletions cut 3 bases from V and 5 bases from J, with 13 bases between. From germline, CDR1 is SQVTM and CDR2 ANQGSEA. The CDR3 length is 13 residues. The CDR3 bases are TGCAGCGTTGAGACAGGCAGTAGGGAGACCCAGTACTTC. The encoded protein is CSVETGSRETQYF.

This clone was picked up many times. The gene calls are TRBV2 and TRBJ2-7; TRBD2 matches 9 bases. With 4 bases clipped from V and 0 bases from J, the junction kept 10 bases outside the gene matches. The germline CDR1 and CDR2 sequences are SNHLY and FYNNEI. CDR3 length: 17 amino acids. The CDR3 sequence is CASSVLRLAGNSYEQYF. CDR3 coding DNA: TGTGCCAGCAGTGTTCTTCGGCTAGCGGGAAACTCCTACGAGCAGTACTTC.

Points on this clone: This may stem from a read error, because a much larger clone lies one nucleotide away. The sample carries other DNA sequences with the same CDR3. CDR3 coding DNA: TGTGCCAGCAGCTTTGATGGGCCTGGGGCCAACGTCCTGACTTTC. It translates to CASSFDGPGANVLTF. The chain couples TRBV7-8 to TRBJ2-6; D is unresolved. Germline CDR1 is SGHVS and CDR2 is FQNEAQ. There are 15 residues in the CDR3. V lost 3 bases to trimming and J lost 2 bases, with 8 bases between them.

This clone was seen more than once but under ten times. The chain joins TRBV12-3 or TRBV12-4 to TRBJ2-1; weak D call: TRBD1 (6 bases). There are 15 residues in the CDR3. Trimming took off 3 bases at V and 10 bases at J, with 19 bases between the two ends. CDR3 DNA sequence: TGTGCCAGCAGTTTTGGGGGCATGGGATTGTACGAGCAGTTCTTC. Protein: CASSFGGMGLYEQFF.